The 10 T cell receptor beta chains in this list originate from one sample, sequenced in a study of cytomegalovirus exposure and HLA in healthy donors. Some clones are missing from TCRdb's copy, which holds only in-frame ones; the method was immunoSEQ multiplex PCR. Of approximately 210,000 clones listed, around 90% are singletons. Sequenced input: PBMCs. These receptors were obtained from a woman younger than 35 in good health and CMV-seronegative.

The chain has TRBV28 and TRBJ2-1; D gene uncertain. The germline CDR1 and CDR2 sequences are MDHEN and SYDVKM. The CDR3 is 16 amino acids. V lost 3 bases and J 4 bases, leaving 16 bases between the germline ends. CDR3 residues: CASSLIEESFYNEQFF. In DNA form, the CDR3 reads TGTGCCAGCAGTTTGATTGAGGAGAGCTTTTACAATGAGCAGTTCTTC.

This clone is a singleton in its sample. The chain is built from TRBV2 and TRBJ1-1; D unclear. Per the germline V gene, CDR1 is SNHLY and CDR2 is FYNNEI. This CDR3 comprises 14 residues. V was trimmed by 6 bases and J by 3 bases, leaving 14 bases between them. CDR3 DNA sequence: TGTGCCAGCAGATCATCGGTAACGGACACTGAAGCTTTCTTT. Protein: CASRSSVTDTEAFF.

This clone appeared a single time. This sequence joins TRBV9 and TRBJ2-3; 10 nucleotides match TRBD2. Germline assignment: CDR1 SGDLS and CDR2 YYNGEE. V shed 3 bases, J shed 7 bases, and the junction held 17 bases outside the gene matches. This CDR3 has 18 residues. The CDR3 here is CASSGALALAGVSHTQYF. The CDR3 DNA sequence: TGTGCCAGCAGCGGGGCCTTGGCTCTAGCGGGAGTTAGTCATACGCAGTATTTT. Using reference TRBV9 and TRBJ2-3 for the parts outside the CDR3, the full variable domain is DSGVTQTPKHLITATGQRVTLRCSPRSGDLSVYWYQQSLDQGLQFLIQYYNGEERAKGNILERFSAQQFPDLHSELNLSSLELGDSALYFCASSGALALAGVSHTQYFGPGTRLTVL.

The rearrangement joins TRBV5-1 to TRBJ1-2, with 8 bases matching TRBD1. Germline lookup yields CDR1 SGHRS and CDR2 YFSETQ. This CDR3 region has 14 residues. After removal of 5 bases from V and 4 bases from J, the junction contained 7 bases not matched to a gene. DNA for the CDR3: TGCGCCAGCAGTCCGGGACAGGAGGTCTATGGCTACACCTTC. It translates to CASSPGQEVYGYTF.

The chain uses TRBV5-4 and TRBJ2-5, with D possibly TRBD2 on 5 matching bases. CDR1 and CDR2 (germline): SGHNT, YYREEE (reference sequence). This CDR3 comprises 15 residues. V was shortened by 2 bases and J by 4 bases, with 15 bases between the two germline ends. CDR3 protein: CASSFLPEAGETQYF. The CDR3, as DNA: TGTGCCAGCAGCTTTCTTCCGGAGGCGGGAGAGACCCAGTACTTC.

The genes are TRBV5-1 and TRBJ2-1, with TRBD2 matching over 8 bases. Per the germline V gene, CDR1 is SGHRS and CDR2 is YFSETQ. V was pared by 6 bases and J by 5 bases, with 1 base of the junction left unmatched. The CDR3 is 12 amino acids. The CDR3: CASMTSDNEQFF. The CDR3 coding sequence is TGCGCCAGCATGACTAGCGACAATGAGCAGTTCTTC. Full variable domain (rest looked up from reference TRBV5-1 and TRBJ2-1): KAGVTQTPRYLIKTRGQQVTLSCSPISGHRSVSWYQQTPGQGLQFLFEYFSETQRNKGNFPGRFSGRQFSNSRSEMNVSTLELGDSALYLCASMTSDNEQFFGPGTRLTVL.

This clone showed up just a few times. The chain carries TRBV6-5 and TRBJ2-3, with no clear D. V gave up 5 bases and J gave up 2 bases, with 14 bases separating them. The V gene's germline CDR1 is MNHEY and CDR2 SVGAGI. The CDR3 spans 15 residues. The CDR3 protein is CASSKTAEVTDTQYF. For the CDR3, the DNA is TGTGCCAGCAGTAAAACCGCGGAAGTCACAGATACGCAGTATTTT.

This chain connects TRBV7-2 to TRBJ2-7, with 12 bases identical to TRBD2. The J segment lost 4 bases and the V segment lost 5 bases, leaving 12 bases of the junction unmatched. Germline V lookup: CDR1 SGHTA, CDR2 FQGNSA. This CDR3 is built from 17 residues. CDR3 sequence: CASSKPRLAGDTYEQYF. CDR3 coding DNA: TGTGCCAGCAGCAAACCCAGACTAGCGGGAGATACATACGAGCAGTACTTC. Filled out from reference TRBV7-2 and TRBJ2-7, the complete variable domain reads GAGVSQSPSNKVTEKGKDVELRCDPISGHTALYWYRQSLGQGLEFLIYFQGNSAPDKSGLPSDRFSAERTGGSVSTLTIQRTQQEDSAVYLCASSKPRLAGDTYEQYFGPGTRLTVT.

The chain uses TRBV5-4 and TRBJ2-2; 10 bases are shared with TRBD2. This CDR3 has 16 amino acids. CDR1 is SGHNT, CDR2 YYREEE, per germline (reference sequence). J gave up 5 bases and V 0 bases, and 4 bases lay outside the gene matches. The CDR3 protein is CASSLARAGGTGELFF. In DNA, the CDR3 is TGTGCCAGCAGCTTGGCAAGAGCGGGAGGGACCGGGGAGCTGTTTTTT.

This clone has just one count. The V call is TRBV28, the J call TRBJ2-7; no clear D gene. The CDR3 length is 11 residues. V lost 4 bases and J lost 3, with 4 bases in between. Germline V gene data show CDR1 as MDHEN and CDR2 as SYDVKM. The CDR3 DNA sequence: TGTGCCAGCAGTTCAGTCTACGAGCAGTACTTC. Translated: CASSSVYEQYF.